A selection of T cell receptor beta chains follows, all from one sample in a study of shared clonotypes between healthy human individuals. TCRdb's copy holds only in-frame clones and misses some; the assay was immunoSEQ multiplex PCR. The table lists roughly 2.4 million clones, approximately 94% of them singletons. Sequenced sample: naive CD4+ T cells sorted from blood. All receptors come from a man aged 18 to 29 in good health. CDR3s include the opening cysteine and the closing phenylalanine or tryptophan. Fields, in order: clone size, J gene, D gene, V gene, CDR3 protein, CDR3 DNA. A D gene is named only where the DNA matches it firmly. The listing skips clone size in some rows; elsewhere it reads once, few, many or a size class.

-,TRBJ1-2,TRBD1,TRBV2,CASIRDRGDYGYTF,TGTGCCAGCATCCGGGACAGGGGGGACTATGGCTACACCTTC
-,TRBJ1-2,TRBD1,TRBV30,CAWWDREYVGYTF,TGTGCCTGGTGGGACAGGGAGTACGTTGGCTACACCTTC
-,TRBJ1-2,-,TRBV7-9,CASSPGEYYGYTF,TGTGCCAGCAGCCCAGGGGAATATTATGGCTACACCTTC
-,TRBJ2-1,-,TRBV9,CASSGPDPYNEQFF,TGTGCCAGCAGCGGACCTGACCCCTACAATGAGCAGTTCTTC
-,TRBJ1-2,-,TRBV4-1,CASSSMGGKLNYGYTF,TGCGCCAGCAGCTCAATGGGGGGCAAATTAAACTATGGCTACACCTTC
-,TRBJ2-3,TRBD2,TRBV10-3,CAIGTSGGEQYF,TGTGCCATCGGGACTAGCGGAGGGGAGCAGTATTTT
few,TRBJ1-3,TRBD1,TRBV5-1,CASSPGQGAFLTIYF,TGCGCCAGCAGCCCAGGACAGGGGGCTTTCTTGACCATATATTTT
-,TRBJ2-2,-,TRBV30,CAWGTGELFF,TGTGCCTGGGGCACCGGGGAGCTGTTTTTT
-,TRBJ2-7,TRBD1,TRBV5-1,CASSLGQGAVEQYF,TGCGCCAGCAGCTTGGGACAGGGGGCGGTCGAGCAGTACTTC
-,TRBJ1-6,-,TRBV4-1,CASSQDGAGSSYNSPLHF,TGCGCCAGCAGCCAAGATGGGGCGGGGAGCTCCTATAATTCACCCCTCCACTTT
once,TRBJ2-2,-,TRBV5-4,CASSFPGMTGELFF,TGTGCCAGCAGCTTTCCAGGGATGACCGGGGAGCTGTTTTTT
-,TRBJ2-1,-,TRBV5-6,CASSPTDGFNEQFF,TGTGCCAGCAGTCCCACCGACGGATTCAATGAGCAGTTCTTC
-,TRBJ1-1,-,TRBV6-5,CASSYSPGMNTEAFF,TGTGCCAGCAGTTACTCGCCCGGGATGAACACTGAAGCTTTCTTT
-,TRBJ1-2,-,TRBV6-5,CASSYAAYGYTF,TGTGCCAGCAGTTACGCAGCCTATGGCTACACCTTC
-,TRBJ2-4,-,TRBV6-1,CASSELRSPNIQYF,TGTGCCAGCAGTGAATTGCGAAGTCCAAACATTCAGTACTTC
-,TRBJ1-3,-,TRBV6-5,CASSSSNGGVGNTIYF,TGTGCCAGCAGTTCTTCTAACGGGGGAGTTGGAAACACCATATATTTT
-,TRBJ1-1,-,TRBV14,CASSQVAPTEAFF,TGTGCCAGCAGCCAAGTGGCTCCAACTGAAGCTTTCTTT
few,TRBJ1-2,-,TRBV9,CASSPGGAVYGYTF,TGTGCCAGCAGCCCCGGAGGGGCAGTCTATGGCTACACCTTC
-,TRBJ2-1,-,TRBV7-2,CASSLDVPSQVF,TGTGCCAGCAGCTTAGATGTCCCTTCCCAGGTCTTC
few,TRBJ1-2,-,TRBV2,CASSAAGTAGYTF,TGTGCCAGCAGTGCGGCGGGTACAGCCGGCTACACCTTC
-,TRBJ2-1,-,TRBV10-3,CAIRQGNEQFF,TGTGCCATCAGGCAGGGAAATGAGCAGTTCTTC
-,TRBJ1-5,-,TRBV5-1,CASSLDGDLNQPQHF,TGCGCCAGCAGCTTGGACGGCGATCTCAATCAGCCCCAGCATTTT
-,TRBJ2-2,-,TRBV28,CASTILRGYSNTGELFF,TGTGCCAGCACCATCCTTAGGGGTTATTCGAACACCGGGGAGCTGTTTTTT
-,TRBJ1-1,-,TRBV10-3,CAVRDTLNTEAFF,TGTGCCGTCCGGGATACCTTGAACACTGAAGCTTTCTTT
-,TRBJ1-5,-,TRBV19,CASSVRSGDQPQHF,TGTGCCAGTAGCGTCAGATCGGGGGATCAGCCCCAGCATTTT
-,TRBJ2-7,TRBD2,TRBV2,CASQETSGISREQYF,TGTGCCAGCCAGGAAACTAGCGGGATCTCCCGAGAGCAGTACTTC
-,TRBJ1-5,TRBD1,TRBV6-1,CASSEAGTVNQPQHF,TGTGCCAGCAGTGAAGCTGGGACAGTCAATCAGCCCCAGCATTTT
-,TRBJ2-3,TRBD2,TRBV5-1,CASSLGTSGVTDTQYF,TGCGCCAGCAGCTTGGGGACTAGCGGGGTCACAGATACGCAGTATTTT
once,TRBJ2-5,-,TRBV27,CASSPLDNQETQYF,TGTGCCAGCAGTCCGCTGGACAACCAAGAGACCCAGTACTTC
-,TRBJ2-7,TRBD1,TRBV7-2,CASSPDRAFPYEQYF,TGTGCCAGCAGCCCGGACAGGGCCTTCCCCTACGAGCAGTACTTC
-,TRBJ1-6,-,TRBV5-1,CASSLGLLGGIDSPLHF,TGCGCCAGCAGCTTGGGGCTCCTGGGGGGCATCGATTCACCCCTCCACTTT
-,TRBJ2-7,-,TRBV18,CASSPPERGNYEQYF,TGTGCCAGCTCACCACCGGAAAGGGGGAACTACGAGCAGTACTTC
-,TRBJ2-1,-,TRBV5-1,CASSLGQGNEQFF,TGCGCCAGCAGCTTGGGCCAGGGAAATGAGCAGTTCTTC
-,TRBJ2-7,-,TRBV6-5,CASTSRGGHSYEQYF,TGTGCCAGCACCTCCAGGGGCGGACACAGCTACGAGCAGTACTTC
-,TRBJ2-5,TRBD1,TRBV10-3,CAISEPTGRETQYF,TGTGCCATCAGTGAGCCGACAGGGCGGGAGACCCAGTACTTC
-,TRBJ1-1,-,TRBV6-1,CASSVAFVNTEAFF,TGTGCCAGCAGTGTTGCATTTGTGAACACTGAAGCTTTCTTT
-,TRBJ2-1,-,TRBV10-3,CAISEPWNEQFF,TGTGCCATCAGTGAGCCCTGGAATGAGCAGTTCTTC
-,TRBJ2-5,-,TRBV28,CASSLSTGLGETQYF,TGTGCCAGCAGTTTATCCACAGGGCTTGGGGAGACCCAGTACTTC
-,TRBJ2-7,-,TRBV7-2,CASSLARGYEQYF,TGTGCCAGCAGCTTAGCTAGAGGGTACGAGCAGTACTTC
-,TRBJ1-2,-,TRBV28,CASSAINYGYTF,TGTGCCAGCAGTGCTATAAACTATGGCTACACCTTC
-,TRBJ1-2,TRBD1,TRBV28,CASSFRRGVALNYGYTF,TGTGCCAGCAGTTTTCGCAGGGGGGTGGCACTAAACTATGGCTACACCTTC
-,TRBJ1-2,TRBD1,TRBV4-1,CASSPLGRDRGLSGGYTF,TGCGCCAGCAGCCCCTTGGGAAGGGACAGGGGACTGAGTGGCGGCTACACCTTC
-,TRBJ1-2,-,TRBV30,CAWTHTANNYGYTF,TGTGCCTGGACTCACACAGCTAATAACTATGGCTACACCTTC
-,TRBJ1-2,TRBD1,TRBV5-1,CASSSSPTGGLDGYTF,TGCGCCAGCAGCTCATCCCCGACAGGGGGCCTCGATGGCTACACCTTC
-,TRBJ2-3,-,TRBV9,CASSVALGASGTDTQYF,TGTGCCAGCAGCGTAGCTCTGGGAGCTAGTGGCACAGATACGCAGTATTTT
-,TRBJ1-4,TRBD1,TRBV25-1,CASSEGGRGRTNEKLFF,TGTGCCAGCAGTGAAGGCGGCAGGGGGCGAACTAATGAAAAACTGTTTTTT
-,TRBJ1-5,-,TRBV28,CASSSGLGNQPQHF,TGTGCCAGCAGCAGTGGGCTCGGCAATCAGCCCCAGCATTTT
-,TRBJ2-7,-,TRBV11-2,CASSLSQVSYEQYF,TGTGCCAGCAGTCTATCACAGGTGTCCTACGAGCAGTACTTC
-,TRBJ1-6,-,TRBV28,CASQSNSPLHF,TGTGCCAGCCAATCGAATTCACCCCTCCACTTT
-,TRBJ2-7,-,TRBV21-1,CASSKAESSGSRYEQYF,TGTGCCAGCAGCAAAGCCGAAAGTAGCGGGAGCAGGTACGAGCAGTACTTC
-,TRBJ2-5,-,TRBV12-2,CASRSDRDAPGETQYF,TGTGCAAGTCGCTCAGACAGGGACGCCCCCGGGGAGACCCAGTACTTC
-,TRBJ2-7,TRBD1,TRBV18,CASSPLGAGGYEQYF,TGTGCCAGCTCACCACTTGGGGCAGGGGGCTACGAGCAGTACTTC
-,TRBJ2-3,TRBD2,TRBV30,CARDSGPSTDTQYF,TGTGCCCGGGATAGCGGGCCTAGCACAGATACGCAGTATTTT
-,TRBJ2-2,-,TRBV9,CASSVSGGNTGELFF,TGTGCCAGCAGCGTTTCCGGAGGGAACACCGGGGAGCTGTTTTTT
-,TRBJ2-1,TRBD1,TRBV30,CAWSEGQGKQFF,TGTGCCTGGAGTGAGGGACAGGGTAAGCAGTTCTTC
-,TRBJ2-2,TRBD1,TRBV18,CASSPPGQGATTGELFF,TGTGCCAGCTCACCACCAGGACAGGGGGCTACCACCGGGGAGCTGTTTTTT
-,TRBJ1-1,-,TRBV18,CASSPGPGNTEAFF,TGTGCCAGCTCACCAGGACCAGGGAACACTGAAGCTTTCTTT